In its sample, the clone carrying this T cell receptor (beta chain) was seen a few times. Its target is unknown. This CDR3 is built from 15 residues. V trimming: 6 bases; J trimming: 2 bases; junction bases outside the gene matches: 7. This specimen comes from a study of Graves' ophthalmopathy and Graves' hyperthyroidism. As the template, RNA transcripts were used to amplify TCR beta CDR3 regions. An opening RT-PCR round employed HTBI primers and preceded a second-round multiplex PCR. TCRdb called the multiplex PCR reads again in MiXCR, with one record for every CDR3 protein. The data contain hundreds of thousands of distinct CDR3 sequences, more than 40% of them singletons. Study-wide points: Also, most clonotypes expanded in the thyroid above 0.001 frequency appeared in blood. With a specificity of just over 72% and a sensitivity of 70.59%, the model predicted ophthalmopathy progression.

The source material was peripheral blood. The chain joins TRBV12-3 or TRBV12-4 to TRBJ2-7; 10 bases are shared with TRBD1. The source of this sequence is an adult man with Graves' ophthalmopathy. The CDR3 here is CASRSSGQGAYEQYF. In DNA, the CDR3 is TGTGCCAGCAGATCCAGCGGACAGGGGGCCTACGAGCAGTACTTC.